One sample yielded the 3 T cell receptor beta chains listed below, sequenced in a study of tumor-infiltrating lymphocytes in primary liver carcinoma. Scientists recovered RNA and DNA together from roughly 20-30 mg of unsorted bulk tissue. With a constant-region primer, TCR beta cDNA was made from about 0.5 ug of total RNA. Researchers made the TCR beta libraries by running three nested multiplex PCR rounds with slightly modified ARM-PCR. Primers for the first two PCR rounds were TRBV1-TRBV30 forward primers and a C-beta reverse primer (roughly 10 cycles per round). TCRdb analysed the multiplex PCR reads with MiXCR anew, one entry per CDR3 protein. Among about 48,000 distinct CDR3 sequences listed, about 68% were seen once. Sequenced material: liver tumor tissue from sampling region 3. The subset: tumor region T3, left-lateral pole. All receptors come from a man aged 40-55 years with primary liver carcinoma and hepatitis B virus infection.

The CDR3 reads CSVEHPPSSYNEQFF. CDR3 DNA sequence: TGCAGCGTGGAGCATCCTCCCAGCTCCTACAATGAGCAGTTCTTC. This rearrangement joins TRBV29-1 to TRBJ2-1; D unclear. The ends were cut back, 6 bases at V and 0 bases at J, with 15 bases in the middle. Germline CDR1 SQVTM, CDR2 ANQGSEA. This CDR3 comprises 15 residues.

This clonotype has at least ten counts. V usage is TRBV6-2 or TRBV6-3 and J usage is TRBJ2-7, with TRBD2 matching 10 bases. The CDR3 is made up of 13 amino acids. The germline gives CDR1 MNHEY, CDR2 SVGEGT. V was pared by 9 bases and J by 0 bases, with 2 bases of the junction left unmatched. CDR3 region: CASTSGNSYEQYF. The DNA for the CDR3 is TGTGCCAGTACTAGCGGGAACTCCTACGAGCAGTACTTC.

In the case of this clonotype: A much larger clone sits a single nucleotide away, making a read error possible. The chain has TRBV30 and TRBJ2-6, with 9 bases that match TRBD1. Per the germline V gene, CDR1 is GTSNPN and CDR2 is SVGIG (reference sequence). The CDR3 has 16 residues. J was trimmed by 1 base and V by 7 bases; bases with no gene match: 8. CDR3 in amino acids: CASDRGAASGANVLTF. CDR3 bases: TGTGCCTCCGACAGGGGGGCCGCTTCTGGGGCCAACGTCCTGACTTTC.